This entry features one T cell receptor beta chain sequence. The entry originates in a study of T cell changes during pregnancy in multiple sclerosis. Germline loops: CDR1 SGHRS, CDR2 YFSETQ. This CDR3 contains 14 residues. Trimming cost V 1 base and J 1 base, with 8 bases left between them. The table came from immunoSEQ multiplex PCR; TCRdb's copy has only in-frame clones and leaves some out. This repertoire shows over 65,000 clones, under 95% found once; its top ten account for around 1.8%. Sample: peripheral blood, taken in the first trimester of pregnancy. V and J are TRBV5-1 and TRBJ2-5; D remains ambiguous. The receptor comes from a female donor in good health, enrolled as a control in a pregnancy study. The CDR3 sequence: CASSLMAVQETQYF. In DNA, the CDR3 is TGCGCCAGCAGCTTGATGGCAGTCCAAGAGACCCAGTACTTC.